The rows below give T cell receptor beta chains drawn from one sample of a study of T cell responses to AZD1222 COVID-19 vaccine. The table came from immunoSEQ multiplex PCR; TCRdb's copy has only in-frame clones and leaves some out. The sample has approximately 79,000 clones; 83% are singletons. The sample here was peripheral blood, taken 28 days after the second AZD1222 dose. These receptors all stem from an adult who received the AZD1222 COVID-19 vaccine. The CDR3 runs from the conserved cysteine through the conserved F or W. Fields, in order: J gene, V gene, D gene, clone size, CDR3 protein, CDR3 DNA. A D gene is named only where the DNA matches it firmly. Clone size is shown for a subset of rows, as once, few, many or a class of expanded clone.

j_gene: TRBJ1-1; v_gene: TRBV9; d_gene: TRBD1; abundance: .; CDR3aa: CASSGPRRDRGNTEAFF; CDR3nt: TGTGCCAGCAGCGGACCCCGGAGGGACAGAGGGAACACTGAAGCTTTCTTT
j_gene: TRBJ2-1; v_gene: TRBV18; d_gene: .; abundance: once; CDR3aa: CASSPRQRNEQFF; CDR3nt: TGTGCCAGCTCACCACGACAGCGCAATGAGCAGTTCTTC
j_gene: TRBJ2-1; v_gene: TRBV27; d_gene: TRBD1; abundance: .; CDR3aa: CASSPGTVPGNEQFF; CDR3nt: TGTGCCAGCAGTCCCGGGACAGTCCCCGGCAATGAGCAGTTCTTC
j_gene: TRBJ1-3; v_gene: TRBV19; d_gene: .; abundance: .; CDR3aa: CASSISSGNTIYF; CDR3nt: TGTGCCAGTAGTATCTCTTCTGGAAACACCATATATTTT
j_gene: TRBJ1-5; v_gene: TRBV5-5; d_gene: .; abundance: .; CDR3aa: CASSLNLRTVDQPQHF; CDR3nt: TGTGCCAGCAGCTTGAACTTAAGGACAGTCGATCAGCCCCAGCATTTT
j_gene: TRBJ2-7; v_gene: TRBV6-6; d_gene: .; abundance: .; CDR3aa: CASSPTGSYEQYF; CDR3nt: TGTGCCAGCAGCCCCACGGGTTCCTACGAGCAGTACTTC
j_gene: TRBJ1-5; v_gene: TRBV19; d_gene: TRBD1; abundance: .; CDR3aa: CASTKADRGLQPQHF; CDR3nt: TGTGCCAGTACTAAAGCGGACAGGGGCCTTCAGCCCCAGCATTTT
j_gene: TRBJ2-1; v_gene: TRBV5-4; d_gene: .; abundance: .; CDR3aa: CASSLSVNEQFF; CDR3nt: TGTGCCAGCAGCTTATCGGTCAATGAGCAGTTCTTC
j_gene: TRBJ2-2; v_gene: TRBV7-8; d_gene: .; abundance: few; CDR3aa: CASSLEGAGELFF; CDR3nt: TGTGCCAGCAGCTTAGAAGGGGCCGGGGAGCTGTTTTTT
j_gene: TRBJ1-1; v_gene: TRBV2; d_gene: .; abundance: once; CDR3aa: CASSGLGTNTEAFF; CDR3nt: TGTGCCAGCAGTGGGCTGGGGACGAACACTGAAGCTTTCTTT